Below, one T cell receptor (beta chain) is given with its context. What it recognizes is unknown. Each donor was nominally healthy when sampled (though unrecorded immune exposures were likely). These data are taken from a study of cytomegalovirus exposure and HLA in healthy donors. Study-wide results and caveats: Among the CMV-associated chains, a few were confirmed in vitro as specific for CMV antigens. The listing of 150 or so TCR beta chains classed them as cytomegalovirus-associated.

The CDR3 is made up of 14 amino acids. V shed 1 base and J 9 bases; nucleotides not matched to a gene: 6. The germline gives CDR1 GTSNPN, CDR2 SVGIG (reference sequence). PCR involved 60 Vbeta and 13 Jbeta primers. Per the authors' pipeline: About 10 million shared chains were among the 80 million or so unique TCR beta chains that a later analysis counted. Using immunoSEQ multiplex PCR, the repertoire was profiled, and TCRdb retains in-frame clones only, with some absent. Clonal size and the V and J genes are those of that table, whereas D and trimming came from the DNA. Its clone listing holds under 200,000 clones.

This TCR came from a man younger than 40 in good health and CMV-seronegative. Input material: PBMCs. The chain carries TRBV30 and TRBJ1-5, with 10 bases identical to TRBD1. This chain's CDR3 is CAWSGGQGPLPQHF. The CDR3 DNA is TGTGCCTGGAGTGGGGGACAGGGGCCTCTGCCCCAGCATTTT.